This T cell receptor (beta chain) stems from a study of PD-1 blockade in classical Hodgkin lymphoma. Study outcomes and limitations: Reported findings placed baseline TCR diversity lower in newly diagnosed patients (compared with healthy donors).

Time point defined: newly diagnosed, previously untreated cHL patient sample. To note about this clone: The antigen remains undetermined.

Germline V gene data show CDR1 as MDHEN and CDR2 as SYDVKM. V was pared by 4 bases and J by 6 bases, with 1 base of the junction left unmatched. The CDR3 has 13 amino acids. Measured with immunoSEQ multiplex PCR; TCRdb has only the in-frame clones, and not every one. The sample contains 15,000 to 20,000 clones, almost 85% of which appear only once. The chain uses TRBV28 and TRBJ2-2; 8 bases are shared with TRBD1. The sample taken for sequencing was peripheral blood mononuclear cells (PBMCs). The receptor was derived from a human donor with classical Hodgkin lymphoma. CDR3 sequence reads: CASSSGGPGELFF. The DNA of the CDR3 is TGTGCCAGCAGTTCAGGGGGCCCCGGGGAGCTGTTTTTT.